This T cell receptor beta chain is drawn from a study of T cell repertoires in cytomegalovirus infection. Turning to the study itself: From public TCR beta signatures came an indication of both CMV infection and matching HLA type. Study results and caveats: Frequencies of public TCR beta families were cumulated, and this identified carriers of CMV plus the relevant HLA. The ex vivo response showed dominance by HLA-C-restricted CMV-specific TCR beta clonotypes.

TCRdb re-analysed the reads in MiXCR, keeping a single row per CDR3 protein. This table has about 260,000 distinct CDR3 sequences, roughly an eighth appearing once. Per the germline V gene, CDR1 is SNHLY and CDR2 is FYNNEI. V was cut by 1 base and J by 0 bases, with 7 bases left in between. This CDR3 spans 15 amino acids. Notes on this clonotype: Its antigen is currently unknown.

Sequenced material: PBMCs. The rearrangement uses TRBV2 and TRBJ1-5, with D uncertain. The TCR was taken from a human donor in good health (CMV status not recorded). Some clones in this sample may be carry-over from other donors' samples. The CDR3 region is CASSEVHSSNQPQHF. The CDR3 bases are TGTGCCAGCAGTGAAGTTCACAGTAGCAATCAGCCCCAGCATTTT.